Below, 23 T cell receptor beta chains from the same sample are listed, as sequenced in a study of cytomegalovirus exposure and HLA in healthy donors. Repertoires were generated with immunoSEQ multiplex PCR, while TCRdb's copy carries only in-frame clones and drops some. This sample yields about 250,000 clones, of which roughly nine tenths are seen a single time; about 11% belongs to the top ten. The sample taken for sequencing was PBMCs. The receptors were gathered from a man aged 18 to 35 in good health and CMV-seropositive.

The rearrangement joins TRBV19 to TRBJ1-2; D is perhaps TRBD1 (6 bases). The germline V and J ends were trimmed by 3 bases and 5 bases, with 13 bases remaining between them. The V gene's germline CDR1 is LNHDA and CDR2 SQIVND (reference sequence). The CDR3 is 14 amino acids. The CDR3 reads CASSITTGWYGYTF. CDR3 coding DNA: TGTGCCAGTAGTATCACCACAGGGTGGTATGGCTACACCTTC.

This chain links TRBV6-1 with TRBJ2-7, with D perhaps assigned TRBD1 or TRBD2 (6 bases each). The length of the CDR3 is 15 residues. The germline CDR1 and CDR2 sequences are MNHNS and SASEGT. V was clipped by 8 bases and J by 2 bases, with 19 bases between them. The CDR3 DNA reads as TGTGCCAGCTGGGAGCAGGGGAGGAGAACCTACGAGCAGTACTTC. Protein product: CASWEQGRRTYEQYF.

The gene calls are TRBV27 and TRBJ2-2; 8 bases match TRBD2. The ends lost 5 bases at V and 1 base at J; junction bases unmatched: 6. The CDR3 is 16 amino acids. The germline CDR1 and CDR2 sequences are MNHEY and SMNVEV (reference sequence). This chain's CDR3 is CASSPRLALNTGELFF. For the CDR3, the DNA is TGTGCCAGCAGTCCCCGACTAGCGCTGAACACCGGGGAGCTGTTTTTT.

This sequence joins TRBV6-6 and TRBJ2-7; 11 bases fit TRBD1. V shed 4 bases and J 4 bases; nucleotides not matched to a gene: 0. CDR1 MNHNY and CDR2 SVGAGI come from the germline V gene (reference sequence). This CDR3 is 13 amino acids long. CDR3 nucleotide sequence: TGTGCCAGCAGTTGGGACAGGGGGTACGAGCAGTACTTC. Encoded protein: CASSWDRGYEQYF.

DNA of the CDR3: TGTGCCAGCAGTTTAATTAAGACAGGGGGCACTGAAGCTTTCTTT. It codes for CASSLIKTGGTEAFF. This chain links TRBV6-5 with TRBJ1-1; 9 bases are shared with TRBD1. CDR1 MNHEY and CDR2 SVGAGI come from the germline V gene. The CDR3 loop spans 15 amino acids. V lost 4 bases to trimming and J lost 4 bases; unmatched junction nucleotides: 7.

This chain connects TRBV18 to TRBJ2-7, with 11 bases lining up with TRBD1. Germline V CDR1 and CDR2: KGHSH, LQKENI. This CDR3 region has 15 residues. Trimming cost V 4 bases and J 2 bases; bases outside gene matches: 4. CDR3 in amino acids: CASSQRTGGTYEQYF. Written as DNA, the CDR3 is TGTGCCAGCTCACAACGGACAGGGGGCACCTACGAGCAGTACTTC.

This clone was recorded only once. CDR3 DNA sequence: TGTGCCAGCAGAGTGCGGAGCTCCTACGAGCAGTACTTC. It yields the protein CASRVRSSYEQYF. The V call is TRBV5-4, the J call TRBJ2-7, with unresolved D. Trimming stripped 5 bases from V and 0 bases from J, with 9 bases between. Germline values: CDR1 SGHNT, CDR2 YYREEE (reference sequence). The CDR3 spans 13 residues.

As regards this clone: Other nucleotide sequences from this sample produce the same CDR3. The chain uses TRBV5-1 and TRBJ2-7; 11 bases match TRBD2. The CDR3 has 14 amino acids. Germline trimming cut 0 bases from V and 6 bases from J; bases unmatched to any gene: 2. Germline V lookup: CDR1 SGHRS, CDR2 YFSETQ. This chain's CDR3 is CASSLGLAGGEQYF. CDR3 DNA sequence: TGCGCCAGCAGCTTGGGGCTAGCGGGGGGCGAGCAGTACTTC.

This clone is a singleton in its sample. V and J are TRBV20-1 and TRBJ2-1, with unresolved D. This CDR3 is 11 amino acids long. Germline V gene lookup returns CDR1 DFQATT and CDR2 SNEGSKA (reference sequence). Deletions cut 6 bases from V and 9 bases from J, with 12 bases between. The CDR3 sequence: CSAPKFPEQFF. DNA for the CDR3: TGCAGTGCGCCCAAGTTCCCTGAGCAGTTCTTC.

The rearrangement uses TRBV6-1 and TRBJ2-1; 7 positions match TRBD1. The CDR3 sequence is 16 residues long. Trimming at V came to 3 bases and at J to 1 base, leaving 6 bases not matched to a gene. Germline values: CDR1 MNHNS, CDR2 SASEGT. CDR3 protein: CASSDSAGGSYNEQFF. CDR3 nucleotides: TGTGCCAGCAGTGATTCCGCAGGGGGATCCTACAATGAGCAGTTCTTC.

The CDR3 sequence is CASSLSRVGTGELFF. CDR3 DNA sequence: TGTGCCAGCAGCTTGTCCAGGGTAGGCACCGGGGAGCTGTTTTTT. The V call is TRBV11-3, the J call TRBJ2-2; D is perhaps TRBD1 (5 bases). This CDR3 is built from 15 residues. The V gene lost 3 bases and the J gene lost 4 bases, with 12 bases spanning the gap. Germline assignment: CDR1 SGHNT and CDR2 YENEEA.

The V and J genes are TRBV7-2 and TRBJ2-7; the match to TRBD2 covers 14 bases. J was trimmed by 7 bases and V by 5 bases; bases with no gene match: 10. Germline values: CDR1 SGHTA, CDR2 FQGNSA. CDR3 length equals 16 residues. CDR3 protein: CASSTGLAGVFEEQYF. CDR3 bases: TGTGCCAGCAGCACGGGACTAGCGGGAGTTTTTGAAGAGCAGTACTTC.

The J gene is TRBJ2-7, the V gene TRBV19; tentatively, D is TRBD1 (5 bases). Trimming pared 4 bases from V and 2 bases from J, leaving 18 bases between. Germline V gives CDR1 LNHDA, CDR2 SQIVND (reference sequence). This CDR3 has 16 amino acids. CDR3 nucleotides: TGTGCCAGTAGTACCGATCGAGACAGCCCTCCCTACGAGCAGTACTTC. Protein product: CASSTDRDSPPYEQYF.

V and J are TRBV5-1 and TRBJ1-1; 7 nucleotides align to TRBD1. Germline assignment: CDR1 SGHRS and CDR2 YFSETQ. The length of the CDR3 is 14 residues. V was clipped by 4 bases and J by 8 bases; unmatched bases: 11. CDR3 loop: CASSAILQGSEAFF. CDR3 in DNA: TGCGCCAGCAGCGCCATCCTACAGGGGTCGGAAGCTTTCTTT.

The chain recombines TRBV5-6 with TRBJ1-1; the D is unclear. The CDR3 spans 15 residues. V was trimmed by 5 bases and J by 7 bases, leaving 21 bases between them. CDR1 is SGHDT, CDR2 YYEEEE, per germline. CDR3 region: CASRVGLGPVGEAFF. CDR3 nucleotide sequence: TGTGCCAGCAGAGTTGGGTTGGGCCCCGTCGGTGAAGCTTTCTTT.

The V call is TRBV25-1, the J call TRBJ1-3; 7 bases fit TRBD1. V was clipped by 1 base and J by 7 bases; unmatched bases: 10. Germline V gene data show CDR1 as MGHDK and CDR2 as SYGVNS. The CDR3 is made up of 16 amino acids. This chain's CDR3 is CASSELSTGRMNTIYF. DNA for the CDR3: TGTGCCAGCAGTGAATTATCGACAGGGCGGATGAACACCATATATTTT.

The V and J genes are TRBV4-1 and TRBJ2-1; D tentatively reads TRBD1 or TRBD2 (5 bases each). Germline lookup yields CDR1 MGHRA and CDR2 YSYEKL. This CDR3 comprises 17 residues. Trimming pared 0 bases from V and 8 bases from J, leaving 20 bases between. The CDR3 sequence is CASSQEGAGITAHEQFF. Written as DNA, the CDR3 is TGCGCCAGCAGCCAAGAGGGAGCAGGGATTACGGCCCATGAGCAGTTCTTC.

The chain has TRBV2 and TRBJ2-7, with 9 bases fitting TRBD1. The CDR3 is 14 residues long. Per the germline V gene, CDR1 is SNHLY and CDR2 is FYNNEI. V was clipped by 4 bases and J by 3 bases; unmatched bases: 4. CDR3 amino acids: CASSGGTGRYEQYF. The CDR3 nucleotides are TGTGCCAGCAGTGGTGGGACAGGGCGCTACGAGCAGTACTTC.

The rearrangement uses TRBV27 and TRBJ2-2; maybe TRBD1 (5 bases). The CDR3 runs 13 residues. V was shortened by 7 bases and J by 7 bases, with 13 bases between the two germline ends. In germline, CDR1 is MNHEY, CDR2 SMNVEV (reference sequence). The CDR3 spells CASKAGLGGELFF. The CDR3 nucleotides read TGTGCCAGCAAGGCAGGGTTGGGCGGGGAGCTGTTTTTT.

This sequence joins TRBV2 and TRBJ2-3, with D tentatively TRBD2 (6 bases). The germline V and J ends were trimmed by 4 bases and 5 bases, with 7 bases remaining between them. The CDR3 runs 12 residues. Germline V gene lookup returns CDR1 SNHLY and CDR2 FYNNEI. The CDR3: CASSVSGDTQYF. In DNA, the CDR3 is TGTGCCAGCAGTGTTAGCGGAGATACGCAGTATTTT.

The chain employs TRBV29-1 and TRBJ2-3; 12 bases are a match to TRBD1. Germline lookup yields CDR1 SQVTM and CDR2 ANQGSEA. The CDR3 has 14 residues. The trim removed 3 bases at V and 4 bases at J, leaving 2 bases unmatched. This chain's CDR3 is CSVDGTGGSDTQYF. CDR3 nucleotide sequence: TGCAGCGTTGATGGGACAGGGGGCTCAGATACGCAGTATTTT.

The rearrangement joins TRBV28 to TRBJ2-7; TRBD2 matches 8 bases. Germline trimming cut 7 bases from V and 2 bases from J; bases unmatched to any gene: 7. Germline CDR1 MDHEN, CDR2 SYDVKM. CDR3 length: 14 amino acids. For the CDR3, the DNA is TGTGCCAGCACCCCAGGGACTAGTGCCTACGAGCAGTACTTC. Protein sequence: CASTPGTSAYEQYF.

This clone was observed once. This chain connects TRBV5-4 to TRBJ1-2; 7 nucleotides align to TRBD1. From germline, CDR1 is SGHNT and CDR2 YYREEE (reference sequence). V lost 4 bases to trimming and J lost 7 bases; unmatched junction nucleotides: 4. This CDR3 is 12 amino acids long. The DNA for the CDR3 is TGTGCCAGCAGCCCTGACAGGGTTGGCTACACCTTC. Its translation is CASSPDRVGYTF.